Sequencing of this TCR beta chain was carried out in a study of blood T cell repertoires in COVID-19. For the study at large: T cells, B-cell-depleted T cells, or PBMCs provided the cDNA or gDNA that served as material.

Under the authors' procedure: Quantification of nucleated cells was approximated via reference gene primer amplification. Sequencing was performed with immunoSEQ multiplex PCR; in TCRdb, only in-frame clones are kept and a portion is missing. V, J and clone size are taken as reported in that table, and D and trimming were inferred from the DNA itself. This table has over 250,000 clones, over 75% appearing once. Germline lookup yields CDR1 SGHVS and CDR2 FNYEAQ. V was shortened by 5 bases and J by 3 bases, with 12 bases between the two germline ends. CDR3 length: 14 amino acids. This chain joins TRBV7-6 and TRBJ2-3, with unresolved D. This clonotype originated in a human donor in a cohort sampled during active COVID-19. Input material: peripheral blood. The CDR3 loop reads CASSPHYGTDTQYF. Written as DNA, the CDR3 is TGTGCCAGCAGCCCCCACTATGGGACAGATACGCAGTATTTT. The full variable domain, with the rest looked up from reference TRBV7-6 and TRBJ2-3, is GAGVSQSPRYKVTKRGQDVALRCDPISGHVSLYWYRQALGQGPEFLTYFNYEAQQDKSGLPNDRFSAERPEGSISTLTIQRTEQRDSAMYRCASSPHYGTDTQYFGPGTRLTVL.